Following are 18 T cell receptor beta chains from one sample sequenced in a study of T-cell reconstitution after alpha-beta-depleted transplantation in children. The TCRbeta library incorporated unique molecular identifiers. TCRdb redid the calling of the PCR reads with MiXCR, one entry per CDR3 protein. The repertoire holds around 200,000 distinct CDR3 sequences, with around 6.8% as singletons. The sample consisted of PBMCs from the stem cell graft donor, taken from the stem cell graft. Receptor source: a human donor who donated a stem cell graft to a child with Wiskott-Aldrich syndrome.

This clonotype was counted only a few times. The gene calls are TRBV6-6 and TRBJ1-1; D is unresolved. This CDR3 comprises 13 residues. Germline V lookup: CDR1 MNHNY, CDR2 SVGAGI (reference sequence). Trimming removed 2 bases from V and 12 bases from J, with 16 bases in between. CDR3 nucleotide sequence: TGTGCCAGCAGTTACACCGATGGGGTGTCGACTTTCTTT. Its translation is CASSYTDGVSTFF.

Many counts were recorded for this clonotype. The V and J genes are TRBV20-1 and TRBJ2-1, with 15 bases identical to TRBD2. The CDR3 sequence is 18 residues long. V trimming: 6 bases; J trimming: 9 bases; junction bases outside the gene matches: 18. Germline V lookup: CDR1 DFQATT, CDR2 SNEGSKA (reference sequence). The CDR3 is CSATFPSGLAGGLGEQFF. In DNA form, the CDR3 reads TGCAGTGCCACTTTCCCATCCGGACTAGCGGGGGGGCTAGGTGAGCAGTTCTTC.

Ten or more counts support this clonotype. This chain links TRBV7-9 with TRBJ2-2; 9 bases map to TRBD1. V was pared by 4 bases and J by 9 bases, with 6 bases of the junction left unmatched. This CDR3 region has 14 residues. Germline CDR1 SEHNR, CDR2 FQNEAQ (reference sequence). CDR3 coding DNA: TGTGCCAGCAGCTGGGGACAGGGCGCTTGGGAGCTGTTTTTT. As protein: CASSWGQGAWELFF.

This clonotype was counted at least ten times. The CDR3 coding sequence is TGCAGTGCTAGACCTCGGAGTAGCTCCTACAATGAGCAGTTCTTC. It codes for CSARPRSSSYNEQFF. This chain connects TRBV20-1 to TRBJ2-1; no clear D gene. CDR3 length: 15 amino acids. Germline assignment: CDR1 DFQATT and CDR2 SNEGSKA (reference sequence). The V end was cut by 2 bases, the J end by 0 bases, with 11 bases between.

In this sample, this clonotype turned up many times. The V gene is TRBV7-2, the J gene TRBJ2-3; D call uncertain. The germline gives CDR1 SGHTA, CDR2 FQGNSA. The CDR3 contains 12 residues. Trimming took 5 bases from V and 1 from J, leaving 4 bases between them. The DNA for the CDR3 is TGTGCCAGCAGCCCTCGCACAGATACGCAGTATTTT. This sequence encodes CASSPRTDTQYF.

This clonotype was seen repeatedly, ten times or more. This sequence joins TRBV12-3 or TRBV12-4 and TRBJ2-7; D is possibly TRBD1 or TRBD2 (5 bases each). Trimming left V 1 base short and J 6 bases short, with 10 bases between. The CDR3 spans 13 residues. In DNA, the CDR3 is TGTGCCAGCAGTTTAGGAGGGGCAGGCGAGCAGTACTTC. This encodes CASSLGGAGEQYF.

The genes are TRBV7-2 and TRBJ2-6; 8 nucleotides align to TRBD2. CDR1 is SGHTA, CDR2 FQGNSA, per germline. Trimming cost V 8 bases and J 0 bases; bases outside gene matches: 6. The CDR3 consists of 16 residues. The DNA for the CDR3 is TGTGCCAGCGCCGTAGCGGGGAGCTCTGGGGCCAACGTCCTGACTTTC. This gives the protein CASAVAGSSGANVLTF.

This clonotype was counted at least ten times. As DNA, the CDR3 is TGCAGTGCTAGAGAAGGCATTCAGTACTTC. Translating it yields CSAREGIQYF. V gene TRBV20-1 combines with J gene TRBJ2-4; no firm D call. Trimming pared 0 bases from V and 9 bases from J, leaving 3 bases between. Germline CDR1 reads DFQATT; CDR2 reads SNEGSKA (reference sequence). CDR3 length: 10 amino acids.

This clonotype was observed at least ten times. The J gene is TRBJ1-1, the V gene TRBV15; D not resolved. Germline values: CDR1 LNHNV, CDR2 YYDKDF (reference sequence). This CDR3 contains 15 residues. V was cut by 0 bases and J by 4 bases, with 12 bases left in between. CDR3: CATSRDRNRGTEAFF. The DNA for the CDR3 is TGTGCCACCAGCAGAGATAGAAACCGGGGCACTGAAGCTTTCTTT.

Concerning this clonotype itself: A much bigger clone sits one base away, suggesting this may be a read error. The chain recombines TRBV11-2 with TRBJ2-2; TRBD2 might be the D (7 bases). Germline V gives CDR1 SGHAT, CDR2 FQNNGV. The length of the CDR3 is 18 residues. The CDR3 nucleotides read TGTGCCTGCAGCCGATCCCGATGGCGGGGGCAGAACACCGGGGAGCTGTTTTTT. Its protein is CACSRSRWRGQNTGELFF.

V is TRBV5-1 and J is TRBJ2-7; D uncertain. The V and J ends lost 4 bases and 1 base respectively, with 12 bases between them. This CDR3 has 14 amino acids. Germline lookup yields CDR1 SGHRS and CDR2 YFSETQ. CDR3 sequence: CASSLRTESYEQYF. The CDR3 region has the DNA TGCGCCAGCAGCCTTAGGACGGAGTCCTACGAGCAGTACTTC.

This clonotype has at least ten counts. This chain uses TRBV10-3 with TRBJ2-5; D not resolved. The CDR3 covers 13 residues. Germline CDR1 ENHRY, CDR2 SYGVKD. Trimming removed 2 bases from V and 2 bases from J, with 6 bases in between. The CDR3 DNA is TGTGCCATCAGTGAGCGTCAGCAAGAGACCCAGTACTTC. It codes for CAISERQQETQYF.

This clonotype was picked up many times. The V call is TRBV12-3 or TRBV12-4, the J call TRBJ1-2, with D maybe TRBD1 (5 bases). This CDR3 contains 13 residues. Trimming removed 2 bases at V and 8 bases at J, with 12 bases between. Written as DNA, the CDR3 is TGTGCCAGCAGTTTAAATGTGGCAGGGGGCTACACCTTC. Its translation is CASSLNVAGGYTF.

In this sample, this clonotype turned up many times. The chain links TRBV10-3 to TRBJ2-4; D may be TRBD2 (6 bases). V lost 3 bases to trimming and J lost 7 bases, with 13 bases between them. CDR3 size: 14 residues. CDR1 is ENHRY and CDR2 is SYGVKD in the germline V gene. The CDR3 sequence: CAISEGQGGNIQYF. The CDR3 DNA reads TGTGCCATCAGTGAAGGGCAGGGAGGTAACATTCAGTACTTC.

V and J are TRBV2 and TRBJ2-5; D is ambiguous. Germline-derived CDR1 and CDR2 are SNHLY and FYNNEI. The CDR3 runs 12 residues. Between the trimmed V and J ends, which lost 8 bases and 3 bases, there was a span of 10 bases. This chain's CDR3 is CASAVLEETQYF. The CDR3 nucleotides read TGTGCCAGCGCAGTACTTGAAGAGACCCAGTACTTC.

This clonotype was picked up many times. The V and J genes are TRBV20-1 and TRBJ2-2; 11 bases map to TRBD2. Per the germline V gene, CDR1 is DFQATT and CDR2 is SNEGSKA (reference sequence). V gave up 6 bases and J gave up 1 base; unmatched junction bases: 4. The CDR3 length is 15 residues. CDR3 sequence (DNA): TGCAGTGCGACCCTAGCGGGGGGGAACACCGGGGAGCTGTTTTTT. This gives the protein CSATLAGGNTGELFF.

This clonotype was picked up many times. The rearrangement links TRBV5-4 to TRBJ1-2; D uncertain. Per germline, CDR1 SGHNT and CDR2 YYREEE (reference sequence). Deletions cut 4 bases from V and 3 bases from J, with 7 bases between. The CDR3 contains 12 residues. The CDR3 is CASSPSHYGYTF. The CDR3 DNA sequence: TGTGCCAGCAGCCCGTCACACTATGGCTACACCTTC.

This clonotype was seen at least ten times. The CDR3 coding sequence is TGTGCCAGCAGTGACAGGGATGTATCAGATACGCAGTATTTT. This encodes CASSDRDVSDTQYF. The gene calls are TRBV12-3 or TRBV12-4 and TRBJ2-3; 7 nucleotides line up with TRBD1. The CDR3 loop spans 14 amino acids. V lost 5 bases and J lost 4; bases outside the gene matches: 6.